This TCR beta chain was sequenced for a study of PD-1 blockade in classical Hodgkin lymphoma. Sequencing was performed with immunoSEQ multiplex PCR; in TCRdb, only in-frame clones are kept and a portion is missing. The data show over 25,000 clones, over 60% seen once. This CDR3 is 14 amino acids long. Germline V gene data show CDR1 as MNHNY and CDR2 as SVGAGI (reference sequence). V was clipped by 4 bases and J by 5 bases; unmatched bases: 6. The sample's time point: cycle 4 day 1 (C4D1), after 6 weeks of nivolumab. There was relapse after autologous stem cell transplantation in every patient, and there was variation in brentuximab vedotin exposure.

The material was peripheral blood mononuclear cells (PBMCs), obtained before the fourth cycle of nivolumab. The sequence was obtained from a human donor with classical Hodgkin lymphoma. The chain combines TRBV6-6 with TRBJ1-1, with 8 bases that match TRBD1. In DNA form, the CDR3 reads TGTGCCAGCAGTTTCTCAGGGGGCCTGACTGAAGCTTTCTTT. Its translation: CASSFSGGLTEAFF.